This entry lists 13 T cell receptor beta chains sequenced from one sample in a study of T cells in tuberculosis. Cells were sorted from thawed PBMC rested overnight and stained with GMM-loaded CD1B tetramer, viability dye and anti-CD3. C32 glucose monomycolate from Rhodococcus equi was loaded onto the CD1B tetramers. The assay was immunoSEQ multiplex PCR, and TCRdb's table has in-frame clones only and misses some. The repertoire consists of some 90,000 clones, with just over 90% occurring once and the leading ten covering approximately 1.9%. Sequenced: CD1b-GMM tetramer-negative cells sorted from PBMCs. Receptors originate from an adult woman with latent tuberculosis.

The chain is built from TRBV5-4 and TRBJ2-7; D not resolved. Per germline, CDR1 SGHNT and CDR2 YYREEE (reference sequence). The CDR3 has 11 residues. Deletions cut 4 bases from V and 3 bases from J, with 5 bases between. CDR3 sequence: CASSPNYEQYF. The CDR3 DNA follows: TGTGCCAGCAGCCCCAACTACGAGCAGTACTTC.

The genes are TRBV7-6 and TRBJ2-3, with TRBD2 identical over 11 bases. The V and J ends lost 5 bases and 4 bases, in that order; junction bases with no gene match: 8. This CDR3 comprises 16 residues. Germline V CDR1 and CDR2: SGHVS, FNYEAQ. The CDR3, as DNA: TGTGCCAGCAGCGTCGCACTAGCGGGGGCCTCAGATACGCAGTATTTT. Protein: CASSVALAGASDTQYF.

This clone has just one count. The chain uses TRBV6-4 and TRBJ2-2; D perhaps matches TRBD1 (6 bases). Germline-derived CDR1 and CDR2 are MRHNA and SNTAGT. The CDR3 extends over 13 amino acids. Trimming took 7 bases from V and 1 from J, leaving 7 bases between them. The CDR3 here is CASTQGNTGELFF. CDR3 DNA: TGTGCCAGCACACAGGGGAACACCGGGGAGCTGTTTTTT.

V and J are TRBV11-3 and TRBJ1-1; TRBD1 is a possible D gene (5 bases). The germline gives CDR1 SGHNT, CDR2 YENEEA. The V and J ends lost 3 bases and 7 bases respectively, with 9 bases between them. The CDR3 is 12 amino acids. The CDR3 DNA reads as TGTGCCAGCAGCTTCTCCACAGGTGAAGCTTTCTTT. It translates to CASSFSTGEAFF. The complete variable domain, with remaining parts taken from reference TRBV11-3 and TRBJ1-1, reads EAGVVQSPRYKIIEKKQPVAFWCNPISGHNTLYWYLQNLGQGPELLIRYENEEAVDDSQLPKDRFSAERLKGVDSTLKIQPAELGDSAVYLCASSFSTGEAFFGQGTRLTVV.

CDR3 bases: TGTGCCAGCAGCTTAGCCGGGGCTGAAGCTTTCTTT. This sequence encodes CASSLAGAEAFF. This chain uses TRBV11-2 with TRBJ1-1; D remains ambiguous. CDR1 and CDR2 (germline): SGHAT, FQNNGV. The CDR3 spans 12 residues. Trimming took off 1 base at V and 6 bases at J, with 6 bases between the two ends.

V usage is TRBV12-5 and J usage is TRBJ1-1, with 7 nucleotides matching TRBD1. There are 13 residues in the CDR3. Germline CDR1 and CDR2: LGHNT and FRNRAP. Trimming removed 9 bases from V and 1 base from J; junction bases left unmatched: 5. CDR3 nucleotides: TGTGCTAGCCGGGACAGCCCGAACACTGAAGCTTTCTTT. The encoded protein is CASRDSPNTEAFF.

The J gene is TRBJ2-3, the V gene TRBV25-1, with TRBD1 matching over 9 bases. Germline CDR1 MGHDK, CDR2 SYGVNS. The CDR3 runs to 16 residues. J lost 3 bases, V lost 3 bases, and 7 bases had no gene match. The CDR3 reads CASSEQYGTGTDTQYF. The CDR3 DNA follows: TGTGCCAGCAGTGAGCAGTATGGGACAGGGACAGATACGCAGTATTTT.

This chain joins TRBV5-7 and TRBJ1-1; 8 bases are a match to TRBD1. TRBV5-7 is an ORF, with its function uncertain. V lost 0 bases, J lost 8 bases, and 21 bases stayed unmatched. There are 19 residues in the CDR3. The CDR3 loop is CASSLVGRTGRRWNIEAFF. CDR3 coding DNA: TGTGCCAGCAGCTTGGTCGGTAGGACAGGGCGTCGGTGGAATATAGAAGCTTTCTTT.

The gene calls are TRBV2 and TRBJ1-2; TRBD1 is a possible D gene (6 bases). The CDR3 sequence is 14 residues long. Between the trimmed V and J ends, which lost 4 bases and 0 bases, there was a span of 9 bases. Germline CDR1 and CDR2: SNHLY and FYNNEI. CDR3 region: CASSGAGANYGYTF. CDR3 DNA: TGTGCCAGCAGTGGCGCAGGGGCTAACTATGGCTACACCTTC.

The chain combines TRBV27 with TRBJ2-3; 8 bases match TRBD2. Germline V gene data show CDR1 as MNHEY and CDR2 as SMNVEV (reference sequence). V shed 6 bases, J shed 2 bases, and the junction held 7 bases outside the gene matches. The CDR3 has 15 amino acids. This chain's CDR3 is CASSNRGGPTDTQYF. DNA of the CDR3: TGTGCCAGCAGCAATCGGGGGGGGCCCACAGATACGCAGTATTTT.

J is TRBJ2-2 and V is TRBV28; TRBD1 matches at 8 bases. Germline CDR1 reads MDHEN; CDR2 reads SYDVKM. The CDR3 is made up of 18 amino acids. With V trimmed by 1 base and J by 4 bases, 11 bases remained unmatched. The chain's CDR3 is CASSLYVVRGLGTGELFF. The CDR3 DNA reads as TGTGCCAGCAGTTTATATGTGGTCAGGGGGCTTGGCACCGGGGAGCTGTTTTTT.

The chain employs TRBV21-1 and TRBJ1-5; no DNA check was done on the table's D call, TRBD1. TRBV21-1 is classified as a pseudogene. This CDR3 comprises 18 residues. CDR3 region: CASSKALVGHRSNQPQHF. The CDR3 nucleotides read TGTGCCAGCAGCAAAGCTCTTGTAGGACACCGTAGCAATCAGCCCCAGCATTTT.

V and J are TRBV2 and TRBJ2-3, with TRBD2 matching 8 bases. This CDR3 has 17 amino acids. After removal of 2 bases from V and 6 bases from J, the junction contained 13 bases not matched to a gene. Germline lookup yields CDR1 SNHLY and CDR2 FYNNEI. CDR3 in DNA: TGTGCCAGCAGTGAAATCGGACTAGCTACCACGGGGGATACGCAGTATTTT. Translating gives CASSEIGLATTGDTQYF.